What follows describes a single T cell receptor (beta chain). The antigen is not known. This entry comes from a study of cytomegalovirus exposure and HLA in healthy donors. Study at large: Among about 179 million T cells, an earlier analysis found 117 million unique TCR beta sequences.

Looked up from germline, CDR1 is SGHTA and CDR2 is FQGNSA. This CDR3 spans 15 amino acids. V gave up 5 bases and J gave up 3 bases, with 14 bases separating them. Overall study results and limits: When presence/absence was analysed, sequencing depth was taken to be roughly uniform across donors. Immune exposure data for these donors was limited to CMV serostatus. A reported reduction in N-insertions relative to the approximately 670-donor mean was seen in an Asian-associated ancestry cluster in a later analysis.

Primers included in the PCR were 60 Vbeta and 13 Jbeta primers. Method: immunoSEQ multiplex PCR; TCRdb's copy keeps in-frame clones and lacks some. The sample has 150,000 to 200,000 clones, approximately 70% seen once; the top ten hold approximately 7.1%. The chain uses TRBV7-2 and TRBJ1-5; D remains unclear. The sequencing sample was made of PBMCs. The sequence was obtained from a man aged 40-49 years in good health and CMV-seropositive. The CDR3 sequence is CASSPRRGSNQPQHF. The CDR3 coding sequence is TGTGCCAGCAGCCCCCGGAGAGGCTCCAATCAGCCCCAGCATTTT.